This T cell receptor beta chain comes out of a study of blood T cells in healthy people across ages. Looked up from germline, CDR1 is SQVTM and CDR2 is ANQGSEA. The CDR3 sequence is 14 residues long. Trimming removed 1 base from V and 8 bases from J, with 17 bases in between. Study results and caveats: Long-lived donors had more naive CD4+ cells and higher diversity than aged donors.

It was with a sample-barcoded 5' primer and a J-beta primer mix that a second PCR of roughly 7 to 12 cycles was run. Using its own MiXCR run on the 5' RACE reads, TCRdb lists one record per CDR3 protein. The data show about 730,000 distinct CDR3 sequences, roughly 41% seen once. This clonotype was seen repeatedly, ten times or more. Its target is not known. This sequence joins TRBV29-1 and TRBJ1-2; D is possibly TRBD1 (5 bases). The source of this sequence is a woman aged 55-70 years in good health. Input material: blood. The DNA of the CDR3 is TGCAGCGTTGAAGGGGGCCATTCGGGGAACGGCTACACCTTC. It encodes CSVEGGHSGNGYTF.